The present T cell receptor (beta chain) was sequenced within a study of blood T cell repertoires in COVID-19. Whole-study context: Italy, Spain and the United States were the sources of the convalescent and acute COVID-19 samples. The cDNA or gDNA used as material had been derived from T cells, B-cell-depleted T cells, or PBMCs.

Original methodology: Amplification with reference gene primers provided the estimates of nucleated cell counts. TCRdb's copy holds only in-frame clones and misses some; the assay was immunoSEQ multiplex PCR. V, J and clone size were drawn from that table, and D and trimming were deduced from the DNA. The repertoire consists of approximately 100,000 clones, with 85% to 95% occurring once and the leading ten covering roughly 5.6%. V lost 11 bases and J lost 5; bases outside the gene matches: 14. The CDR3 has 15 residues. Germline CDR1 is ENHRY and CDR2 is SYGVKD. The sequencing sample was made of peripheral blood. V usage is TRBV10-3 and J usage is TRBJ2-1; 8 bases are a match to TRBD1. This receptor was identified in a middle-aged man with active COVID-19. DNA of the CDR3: TGTGCCGTTGGTCAAGGGACAGGAAAACACAATGAGCAGTTCTTC. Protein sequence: CAVGQGTGKHNEQFF.